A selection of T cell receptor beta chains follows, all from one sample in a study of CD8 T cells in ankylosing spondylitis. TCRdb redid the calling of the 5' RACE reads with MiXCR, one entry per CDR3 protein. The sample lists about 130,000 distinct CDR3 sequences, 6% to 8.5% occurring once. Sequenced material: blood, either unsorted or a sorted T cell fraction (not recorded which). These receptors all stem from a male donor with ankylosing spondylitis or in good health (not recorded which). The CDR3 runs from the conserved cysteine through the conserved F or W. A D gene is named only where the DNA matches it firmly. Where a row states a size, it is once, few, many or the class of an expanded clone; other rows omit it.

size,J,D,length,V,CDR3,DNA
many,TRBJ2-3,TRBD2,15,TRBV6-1,CASSLSGGYTDTQYF,TGTGCCAGCAGCCTTAGCGGGGGCTACACAGATACGCAGTATTTT
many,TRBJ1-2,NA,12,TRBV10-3,CAISEHSGGYTF,TGTGCCATCAGTGAGCATAGCGGTGGCTACACCTTC
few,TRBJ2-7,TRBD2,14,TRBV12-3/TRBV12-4,CASSLTSGAYEQYF,TGTGCCAGCAGTTTGACTAGCGGGGCCTACGAGCAGTACTTC
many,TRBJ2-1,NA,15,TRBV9,CASSVAGGSYNEQFF,TGTGCCAGCAGCGTAGCCGGGGGAAGCTACAATGAGCAGTTCTTC
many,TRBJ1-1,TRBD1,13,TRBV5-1,CASGGQGITEAFF,TGCGCCAGCGGCGGACAGGGGATCACTGAAGCTTTCTTT
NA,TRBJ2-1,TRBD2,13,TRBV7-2,CASRLAGAAEQFF,TGTGCCAGCAGACTAGCGGGAGCGGCTGAGCAGTTCTTC
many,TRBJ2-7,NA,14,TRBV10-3,CAISEQRALYEQYF,TGTGCCATCAGTGAGCAGAGGGCACTTTACGAGCAGTACTTC
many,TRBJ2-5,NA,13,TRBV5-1,CASSLRQRETQYF,TGCGCCAGCAGCTTGAGGCAAAGAGAGACCCAGTACTTC
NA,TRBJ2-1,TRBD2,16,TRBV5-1,CASSWTSGNPYNEQFF,TGCGCCAGCAGCTGGACTAGCGGGAACCCTTACAATGAGCAGTTCTTC
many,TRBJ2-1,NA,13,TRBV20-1,CSARDQGPNEQFF,TGCAGTGCTAGAGATCAAGGACCCAATGAGCAGTTCTTC
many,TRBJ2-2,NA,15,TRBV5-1,CASSRTEAGGGELFF,TGCGCCAGCAGCCGGACAGAGGCTGGAGGCGGGGAGCTGTTTTTT
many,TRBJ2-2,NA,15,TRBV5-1,CASSSHREVTGELFF,TGCGCCAGCAGCAGCCACAGGGAGGTTACCGGGGAGCTGTTTTTT
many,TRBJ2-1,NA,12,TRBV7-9,CASAKDRDEQFF,TGTGCCAGCGCTAAAGATCGGGATGAGCAGTTCTTC
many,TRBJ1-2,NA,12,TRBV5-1,CASSLANYGYTF,TGCGCCAGCAGCTTGGCTAACTATGGCTACACCTTC
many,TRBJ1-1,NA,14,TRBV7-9,CASSETGMNTEAFF,TGTGCCAGCAGCGAGACGGGTATGAACACTGAAGCTTTCTTT
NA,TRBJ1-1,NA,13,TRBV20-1,CSARVVAGSGAFF,TGCAGTGCTAGAGTAGTGGCCGGGAGTGGGGCTTTCTTT
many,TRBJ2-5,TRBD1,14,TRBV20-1,CSARQDRNQETQYF,TGCAGTGCTAGGCAGGACAGGAACCAAGAGACCCAGTACTTC
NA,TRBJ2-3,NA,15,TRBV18,CASSPLTGAADTQYF,TGTGCCAGCTCACCGCTGACTGGTGCCGCGGATACGCAGTATTTT
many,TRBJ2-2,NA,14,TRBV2,CATARTLNTGELFF,TGTGCCACCGCGCGGACACTGAACACCGGGGAGCTGTTTTTT
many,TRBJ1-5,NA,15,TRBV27,CASSSVGGGNQPQHF,TGTGCCAGCTCGAGCGTCGGGGGAGGCAATCAGCCCCAGCATTTT
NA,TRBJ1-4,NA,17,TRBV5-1,CASSLVLGSTTNEKLFF,TGCGCCAGCAGCTTGGTGTTGGGCAGCACAACTAATGAAAAACTGTTTTTT
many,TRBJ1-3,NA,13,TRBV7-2,CASSSASGNTIYF,TGTGCCAGCAGCTCGGCCTCTGGAAACACCATATATTTT
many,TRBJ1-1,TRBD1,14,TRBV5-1,CASSPDRKDTEAFF,TGCGCCAGCAGCCCGGACAGGAAGGACACTGAAGCTTTCTTT
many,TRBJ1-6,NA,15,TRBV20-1,CSPLLNQGGRSPLHF,TGCAGTCCACTGCTAAACCAGGGCGGCCGTTCACCCCTCCACTTT
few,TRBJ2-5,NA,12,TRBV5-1,CASRLGVETQYF,TGCGCCAGCAGATTGGGGGTAGAGACCCAGTACTTC
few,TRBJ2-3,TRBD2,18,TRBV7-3,CASSLKPRTSGRTDTQYF,TGTGCCAGCAGCCTAAAACCCCGGACTAGCGGGAGGACAGATACGCAGTATTTT
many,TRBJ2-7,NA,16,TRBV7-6,CASSLSWNPQEYEQYF,TGTGCCAGCAGCTTAAGTTGGAATCCCCAGGAATACGAGCAGTACTTC
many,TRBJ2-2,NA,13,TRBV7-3,CASSMGDTGELFF,TGTGCCAGCAGCATGGGGGACACCGGGGAGCTGTTTTTT